The sample holds many counts of the clone carrying this T cell receptor beta chain. Its specificity is not known. This sample is part of a study of HIV-infected patients and healthy controls. The CDR3 covers 14 residues. V gave up 5 bases and J gave up 9 bases; unmatched junction bases: 8. Germline-derived CDR1 and CDR2 are SGHTA and FQGNSA. Points from the study as a whole: HIV-infected patients and controls differed significantly in mean usage of eight alpha and eight beta V genes.

Whole blood was used without fractionation, so all unsorted peripheral T cells were included. About 500 ng RNA was reverse transcribed with alpha and beta constant-region primers. Alpha and beta chain libraries were made separately by chain-specific third strand synthesis with multiplexing indices. TCRdb re-called the 5' RACE reads with MiXCR, one entry per CDR3 protein. The data show under 20,000 distinct CDR3 sequences, 9% to 9.5% seen once. The receptor was isolated from an adult in good health. Source material: blood. The chain couples TRBV7-2 to TRBJ2-1, with 9 bases aligning to TRBD2. CDR3 bases: TGTGCCAGCAGCAGTAGCGGGAGTTCCCTTGAGCAGTTCTTC. It is translated as CASSSSGSSLEQFF.